This is a list of T cell receptor beta chains from one sample in a study of response to subunit inactivated influenza vaccine. From the RT-PCR reads, TCRdb called clonotypes with MiXCR, one entry per CDR3 protein. The table records about 700,000 distinct CDR3 sequences, about a sixth of them present only once. Here the sequenced sample was PBMCs from blood, taken approximately 13 days after vaccination. These receptors were obtained from a man aged 50 or older who received an inactivated influenza vaccine. Each CDR3 is given with its conserved first and last residue. D genes are given only for firm matches. For some rows the clone size is stated as once, few or many, or as a class when expanded; others skip it.

J gene,D gene,V gene,clone size,CDR3 protein,CDR3 DNA
TRBJ2-3,-,TRBV18,-,CASSPRTARTDTQYF,TGTGCCAGCTCACCCAGGACAGCGAGGACAGATACGCAGTATTTT
TRBJ1-2,-,TRBV6-1,few,CAITRAGLRKGGYTF,TGTGCCATCACAAGAGCGGGCCTTCGAAAAGGGGGCTACACCTTC
TRBJ2-3,-,TRBV20-1,-,CSAPRAYKADTQYF,TGCAGTGCTCCCAGGGCCTACAAAGCAGATACGCAGTATTTT
TRBJ1-2,TRBD1,TRBV28,-,CASSRQGGRWYGYTF,TGTGCCAGCAGTCGTCAGGGGGGGAGGTGGTATGGCTACACCTTC
TRBJ2-7,TRBD1,TRBV6-2/TRBV6-3,-,CASRTGQGVSYEQYF,TGTGCCAGCAGAACCGGACAGGGGGTTTCCTACGAGCAGTACTTC
TRBJ2-1,TRBD2,TRBV29-1,-,CSVEDLAGGSADEQFF,TGCAGCGTTGAAGATCTAGCGGGAGGGTCTGCGGATGAGCAGTTCTTC
TRBJ2-1,-,TRBV12-3/TRBV12-4,many,CASSFSGVDEQFF,TGTGCCAGCAGTTTTTCGGGGGTCGATGAGCAGTTCTTC
TRBJ2-3,TRBD2,TRBV5-8,few,CASRALGTSKPGDTQYF,TGTGCCAGCAGGGCCCTTGGGACTAGCAAACCAGGGGATACGCAGTATTTT
TRBJ2-1,TRBD2,TRBV27,once,CTRCLRLAGGRYSYNEQFF,TGTACCCGCTGTTTAAGGCTAGCGGGAGGGCGATACTCCTACAATGAGCAGTTCTTC
TRBJ2-1,-,TRBV6-5,few,CASSYRLKRDEQFF,TGTGCCAGCAGTTACCGGTTAAAGAGGGATGAGCAGTTCTTC
TRBJ2-7,-,TRBV20-1,-,CSARDTREDLFEEQYF,TGCAGTGCTAGAGATACCAGGGAGGACCTCTTTGAGGAGCAGTACTTC
TRBJ2-6,-,TRBV11-2,few,CASSPVGSITSGANVLTF,TGTGCCAGCAGCCCGGTTGGCTCCATCACGTCTGGGGCCAACGTCCTGACTTTC
TRBJ1-2,TRBD1,TRBV18,few,CASSPPTRQGGGYTF,TGTGCCAGCTCACCACCAACACGACAGGGAGGGGGCTACACCTTC
TRBJ2-1,-,TRBV2,-,CASRAPGPLYNEQFF,TGTGCCAGCAGGGCTCCCGGGCCCCTATACAATGAGCAGTTCTTC
TRBJ2-7,TRBD1,TRBV5-1,-,CASSTSTGAHSYEQYF,TGCGCCAGCAGCACCTCGACAGGGGCCCATTCCTACGAGCAGTACTTC
TRBJ2-7,-,TRBV6-6,few,CASSYPPGVEQYF,TGTGCCAGCAGTTACCCCCCAGGGGTCGAGCAGTACTTC
TRBJ2-2,-,TRBV7-2,many,CASSLNGGPGELFF,TGTGCCAGCAGCTTAAATGGGGGGCCCGGGGAGCTGTTTTTT
TRBJ2-7,TRBD1,TRBV4-3,few,CASSQDLGQVGEQYF,TGCGCCAGCAGCCAAGACCTTGGACAGGTGGGCGAGCAGTACTTC
TRBJ1-2,-,TRBV5-1,few,CASSNSDSNYGYTF,TGCGCCAGCAGCAACAGCGATTCTAACTATGGCTACACCTTC
TRBJ1-1,-,TRBV28,-,CASRSGRLNTEAFF,TGTGCCAGCAGATCGGGACGGCTGAACACTGAAGCTTTCTTT
TRBJ2-1,-,TRBV6-2/TRBV6-3,-,CASSTVNEQFF,TGTGCCAGCAGTACAGTTAATGAGCAGTTCTTC
TRBJ2-1,-,TRBV5-1,-,CASSPEARLGRYNEQFF,TGCGCCAGCAGCCCCGAGGCGAGGTTAGGGCGCTACAATGAGCAGTTCTTC
TRBJ2-1,-,TRBV6-2/TRBV6-3,-,CASYQGYEQFF,TGTGCCAGTTATCAGGGTTATGAGCAGTTCTTC
TRBJ2-2,-,TRBV7-2,-,CASSFDWNTGELFF,TGTGCCAGCAGCTTCGACTGGAACACCGGGGAGCTGTTTTTT
TRBJ2-1,TRBD2,TRBV29-1,few,CSVGLGNEQFF,TGCAGCGTAGGACTAGGCAATGAGCAGTTCTTC
TRBJ2-5,-,TRBV2,-,CASDKTGHFYQETQYF,TGTGCCAGCGACAAAACGGGACACTTCTACCAAGAGACCCAGTACTTC
TRBJ2-7,-,TRBV11-1,few,CASSPPGSEQYF,TGTGCCAGCAGCCCACCAGGGTCCGAGCAGTACTTC
TRBJ2-1,TRBD2,TRBV7-2,many,CASSRTSGGGMYNEQFF,TGTGCCAGCAGCCGGACTAGCGGGGGGGGAATGTACAATGAGCAGTTCTTC
TRBJ1-5,-,TRBV6-2/TRBV6-3,many,CASSPPWGVWRRSNQPQHF,TGTGCCAGCAGTCCCCCCTGGGGGGTCTGGAGGAGAAGCAATCAGCCCCAGCATTTT
TRBJ2-1,-,TRBV5-1,few,CASSPAEAGWYNEQFF,TGCGCCAGCAGCCCGGCCGAGGCGGGGTGGTACAATGAGCAGTTCTTC
TRBJ2-6,-,TRBV5-1,few,CASSLVVSGANVLTF,TGCGCCAGCAGCTTGGTGGTGTCTGGGGCCAACGTCCTGACTTTC
TRBJ2-3,TRBD2,TRBV4-3,few,CASSQATSGGPGDTQYF,TGCGCCAGCAGCCAAGCCACTAGCGGGGGGCCTGGAGATACGCAGTATTTT
TRBJ2-7,-,TRBV7-2,many,CASSDFRRGFYEQYF,TGTGCCAGCAGCGATTTCCGCCGGGGGTTCTACGAGCAGTACTTC
TRBJ2-7,-,TRBV6-1,few,CASRRTETYEQYF,TGTGCCAGCAGACGTACAGAGACCTACGAGCAGTACTTC
TRBJ2-7,TRBD2,TRBV7-6,-,CASSLAGGTNYEQYF,TGTGCCAGCAGCTTAGCCGGGGGGACCAACTACGAGCAGTACTTC
TRBJ2-7,-,TRBV6-2/TRBV6-3,few,CASSYSTSAGYSYEQYF,TGTGCCAGCAGTTACTCAACCTCAGCCGGTTACTCCTACGAGCAGTACTTC
TRBJ1-1,-,TRBV5-1,many,CASSLGRATEAFF,TGTGCCAGCAGCTTAGGCAGGGCCACTGAAGCTTTCTTT
TRBJ1-1,TRBD1,TRBV29-1,many,CSARTGNSNTEAFF,TGCAGCGCCAGGACAGGGAATTCGAACACTGAAGCTTTCTTT
TRBJ2-7,-,TRBV6-5,-,CASSYSGERAYEQYF,TGTGCCAGCAGTTACTCGGGCGAAAGGGCCTACGAGCAGTACTTC
TRBJ2-3,-,TRBV7-3,-,CASSLLGAHTDTQYF,TGTGCCAGCAGCCTCCTCGGGGCCCACACAGATACGCAGTATTTT
TRBJ2-3,-,TRBV20-1,-,CSARVVFDTQYF,TGCAGTGCTAGAGTTGTGTTCGATACGCAGTATTTT
TRBJ1-1,TRBD1,TRBV18,-,CASSPKQGTEAFF,TGTGCCAGCTCACCCAAACAGGGGACTGAAGCTTTCTTT
TRBJ2-7,TRBD2,TRBV20-1,few,CSARDRLAGEYEQYF,TGCAGTGCTAGAGATCGACTAGCGGGAGAGTACGAGCAGTACTTC
TRBJ2-7,-,TRBV12-3/TRBV12-4,few,CASSLWENSYEQYF,TGTGCCAGCAGTTTATGGGAGAACTCCTACGAGCAGTACTTC
TRBJ2-7,-,TRBV5-1,few,CASSFLRGQSYEQYF,TGCGCCAGCAGCTTTCTCAGGGGCCAGTCCTACGAGCAGTACTTC
TRBJ2-7,TRBD2,TRBV12-5,-,CASGLVRETGGRASGPSYEQYF,TGTGCTAGTGGTTTGGTACGAGAGACAGGCGGAAGGGCTAGCGGGCCGTCCTACGAGCAGTACTTC
TRBJ2-3,TRBD2,TRBV28,many,CASSLWDFAGEPSTDTQYF,TGTGCCAGCAGTTTATGGGACTTTGCGGGGGAACCTTCCACAGATACGCAGTATTTT
TRBJ1-5,-,TRBV12-3/TRBV12-4,-,CASSITYPSNQPQHF,TGTGCCAGCAGTATCACATACCCTAGCAATCAGCCCCAGCATTTT
TRBJ2-7,-,TRBV11-2,many,CASSFGSIDEQYF,TGTGCCAGCAGCTTTGGTAGTATCGACGAGCAGTACTTC
TRBJ2-7,-,TRBV28,many,CASSLRGRAREQYF,TGTGCCAGCAGTTTAAGGGGGAGGGCCCGCGAGCAGTACTTC
TRBJ2-3,TRBD2,TRBV20-1,-,CSAPTSGNTDTQYF,TGCAGTGCTCCCACTAGCGGAAACACAGATACGCAGTATTTT
TRBJ2-3,-,TRBV7-2,many,CASSLDSRRQYF,TGTGCCAGCAGCTTAGACTCGAGGCGGCAGTATTTT
TRBJ2-3,-,TRBV6-2/TRBV6-3,-,CASSLVEEEDTQYF,TGTGCCAGCAGTTTGGTGGAGGAAGAAGATACGCAGTATTTT
TRBJ2-1,TRBD2,TRBV20-1,-,CSARLAGRYNEQFF,TGCAGTGCTAGATTAGCGGGGCGATACAATGAGCAGTTCTTC
TRBJ1-2,-,TRBV10-3,-,CAISDRASNYGYTF,TGTGCCATCAGTGATCGGGCCTCTAACTATGGCTACACCTTC
TRBJ1-4,TRBD1,TRBV7-9,-,CASSSAGQGANEKLFF,TGTGCCAGCAGCTCGGCTGGACAGGGGGCTAATGAAAAACTGTTTTTT
TRBJ2-1,-,TRBV27,-,CASSPPYGNEQFF,TGTGCCAGCAGCCCACCTTATGGGAATGAGCAGTTCTTC